The subject of this entry is one T cell receptor (beta chain). The data were obtained in a study of cytomegalovirus exposure and HLA in healthy donors. The PCR ran on 60 Vbeta and 13 Jbeta primers. Clones were sequenced by immunoSEQ multiplex PCR, and TCRdb holds only the in-frame ones, with some missing. The table lists about 43,000 clones, 50% to 75% of them singletons. The CDR3 totals 14 residues. This clonotype was sampled from a human donor in good health. The sample comprised PBMCs. V is TRBV21-1 and J is TRBJ1-5; the table's TRBD1 call for D was not verified on the DNA. TRBV21-1 counts as a pseudogene. The CDR3 region has the DNA TGTGCCAGCAGCAAAGTTGACAGACGTGTGGCCCAGCATTTT. It is translated as CASSKVDRRVAQHF.